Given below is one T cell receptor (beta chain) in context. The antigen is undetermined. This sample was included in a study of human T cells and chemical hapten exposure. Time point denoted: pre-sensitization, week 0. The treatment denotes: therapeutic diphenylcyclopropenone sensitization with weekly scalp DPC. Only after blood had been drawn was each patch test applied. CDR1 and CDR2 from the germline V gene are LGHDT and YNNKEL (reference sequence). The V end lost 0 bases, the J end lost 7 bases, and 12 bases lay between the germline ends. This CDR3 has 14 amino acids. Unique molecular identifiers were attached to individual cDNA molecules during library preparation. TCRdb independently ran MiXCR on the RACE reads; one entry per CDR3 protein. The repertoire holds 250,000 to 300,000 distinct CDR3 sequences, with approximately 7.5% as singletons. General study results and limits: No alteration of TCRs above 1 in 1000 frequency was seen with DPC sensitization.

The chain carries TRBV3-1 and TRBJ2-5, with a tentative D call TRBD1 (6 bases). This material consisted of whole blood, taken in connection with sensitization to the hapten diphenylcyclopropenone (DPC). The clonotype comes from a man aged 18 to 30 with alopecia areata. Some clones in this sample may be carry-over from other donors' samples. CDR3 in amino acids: CASSQDPGARTQYF. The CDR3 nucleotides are TGTGCCAGCAGCCAAGATCCAGGGGCGCGGACCCAGTACTTC.